A single sample gave rise to the 18 T cell receptor beta chains below, sequenced in a study of T cells in Graves' hyperthyroidism and ophthalmopathy. The investigators amplified TCR beta CDR3 regions from RNA transcripts. Researchers ran a first-round RT-PCR on the TCR CDR3 using the HTBI primer set. In TCRdb, the multiplex PCR reads were re-called with MiXCR into one record per CDR3 protein. The data contain fewer than 650,000 distinct CDR3 sequences, roughly 14% of them seen just once; the ten biggest clones take up 5.8%. The source material was blood. The receptors derive from a woman aged 25 to 39 with Graves' hyperthyroidism that later progressed to Graves' ophthalmopathy.

The J gene is TRBJ2-1, the V gene TRBV5-1, with D perhaps TRBD2 (5 bases). Trimming pared 9 bases from V and 4 bases from J, leaving 17 bases between. Germline V gives CDR1 SGHRS, CDR2 YFSETQ. This CDR3 spans 14 amino acids. CDR3 amino acids: CATHEGAPYNEQFF. Here the CDR3 DNA reads TGCGCCACCCACGAGGGTGCCCCTTACAATGAGCAGTTCTTC.

This clonotype has a count of ten or more. The chain is built from TRBV28 and TRBJ1-3, with D tentatively TRBD1 (5 bases). CDR3 size: 16 residues. Germline lookup yields CDR1 MDHEN and CDR2 SYDVKM. The V end lost 1 base, the J end lost 0 bases, and 10 bases lay between the germline ends. The CDR3 is CASSLSGAVSGNTIYF. CDR3 nucleotide sequence: TGTGCCAGCAGTTTATCTGGGGCCGTCTCTGGAAACACCATATATTTT.

V and J are TRBV4-2 and TRBJ2-1, with 8 positions matching TRBD2. The CDR3 has 20 amino acids. V dropped 1 base and J dropped 9; count of bases not matched to a gene: 23. The V gene's germline CDR1 is LGHNA and CDR2 YNFKEQ. CDR3 loop: CASSQGHSGLAGREISEQFF. The CDR3 region has the DNA TGTGCCAGCAGCCAAGGACACTCCGGACTAGCTGGGCGAGAAATCAGTGAGCAGTTCTTC.

The chain combines TRBV7-9 with TRBJ2-1; D unclear. The CDR3 runs 8 residues. Germline values: CDR1 SEHNR, CDR2 FQNEAQ (reference sequence). V shed 11 bases and J shed 9 bases, with 5 bases lying between them. The CDR3 DNA is TGTGCCGCCGGTGAGCAGTTCTTC. It codes for CAAGEQFF.

The chain carries TRBV7-2 and TRBJ1-2, with D tentatively TRBD1 (6 bases). The length of the CDR3 is 16 residues. The germline gives CDR1 SGHTA, CDR2 FQGNSA. Trimming stripped 1 base from V and 1 base from J, with 13 bases between. The CDR3 DNA reads TGTGCCAGCAGCTTAGGCCCGCAGGGGAATAACTATGGCTACACCTTC. Its protein is CASSLGPQGNNYGYTF.

This clonotype was observed many times. V usage is TRBV7-9 and J usage is TRBJ1-1; possibly TRBD1 for D (5 bases). V gave up 5 bases and J gave up 1 base, with 14 bases separating them. This CDR3 is 15 amino acids long. Germline CDR1 SEHNR, CDR2 FQNEAQ (reference sequence). The CDR3 DNA reads TGTGCCAGCAGCCCCCCTTGGGGCAAGAACACTGAAGCTTTCTTT. It translates to CASSPPWGKNTEAFF.

This clonotype was seen more than once but under ten times. The chain couples TRBV6-1 to TRBJ2-3, with 7 bases identical to TRBD1. The CDR3 sequence is 13 residues long. CDR1 and CDR2 (germline): MNHNS, SASEGT. Losses at the gene ends were 10 bases for V and 1 base for J; bases not matched to a gene: 5. The CDR3 region is CATRDSRTDTQYF. DNA for the CDR3: TGTGCCACCCGGGACAGCCGCACAGATACGCAGTATTTT.

This clonotype was picked up many times. V gene TRBV19 combines with J gene TRBJ2-1, with 8 bases aligning to TRBD2. Germline CDR1 and CDR2: LNHDA and SQIVND (reference sequence). The CDR3 runs 14 residues. J was trimmed by 7 bases and V by 9 bases; bases with no gene match: 11. The chain's CDR3 is CASFSGRGENEQFF. Here the CDR3 DNA reads TGTGCCAGCTTCAGCGGGAGAGGTGAGAATGAGCAGTTCTTC.

The chain joins TRBV24-1 to TRBJ2-1, with 7 bases fitting TRBD2. The CDR3 covers 14 residues. Trimming at V came to 8 bases and at J to 3 bases, leaving 6 bases not matched to a gene. From germline, CDR1 is KGHDR and CDR2 SFDVKD. The DNA of the CDR3 is TGTGCCACCAATTCAGCGGGGAACTACAATGAGCAGTTCTTC. Amino acid sequence: CATNSAGNYNEQFF.

A few counts support this clonotype. The J gene is TRBJ2-1, the V gene TRBV28; D unresolved. The length of the CDR3 is 11 residues. V was pared by 5 bases and J by 11 bases, with 10 bases between. Per germline, CDR1 MDHEN and CDR2 SYDVKM. For the CDR3, the DNA is TGTGCCAGCAGTGTACCAGCGAAGCAGTTCTTC. Translating gives CASSVPAKQFF. Based on the CDR3 plus reference TRBV28 and TRBJ2-1, the full variable domain is DVKVTQSSRYLVKRTGEKVFLECVQDMDHENMFWYRQDPGLGLRLIYFSYDVKMKEKGDIPEGYSVSREKKERFSLILESASTNQTSMYLCASSVPAKQFFGPGTRLTVL.

About this clonotype itself: A much larger clone sits a single nucleotide away, making a read error possible. The chain links TRBV19 to TRBJ1-5; 7 bases map to TRBD1. CDR1 is LNHDA, CDR2 SQIVND, per germline (reference sequence). The length of the CDR3 is 13 residues. CDR3 loop: CVTSDRVNQPQHF. The CDR3 region has the DNA TGTGTCACCTCCGACAGGGTCAATCAGCCCCAGCATTTT. The full variable domain, its missing parts supplied by reference TRBV19 and TRBJ1-5, is DGGITQSPKYLFRKEGQNVTLSCEQNLNHDAMYWYRQDPGQGLRLIYYSQIVNDFQKGDIAEGYSVSREKKESFPLTVTSAQKNPTAFYLCVTSDRVNQPQHFGDGTRLSIL.

This clonotype came up many times. The gene calls are TRBV12-3 or TRBV12-4 and TRBJ1-1; D gene unclear. The CDR3 has 11 amino acids. Trimming took off 6 bases at V and 7 bases at J, with 9 bases between the two ends. The CDR3 region is CASSLTGEAFF. CDR3 in DNA: TGTGCCAGCAGCCTGACGGGTGAAGCTTTCTTT.

This clonotype was counted many times. The J gene is TRBJ2-7, the V gene TRBV7-2; D possibly corresponds to TRBD2 (5 bases). Per germline, CDR1 SGHTA and CDR2 FQGNSA. V lost 6 bases and J lost 5, with 14 bases in between. The CDR3 spans 13 residues. CDR3 amino acids: CASRQPPSHEQYF. The CDR3 region has the DNA TGTGCCAGCAGACAACCCCCTAGCCACGAGCAGTACTTC.

This clonotype was counted at least ten times. This chain joins TRBV19 and TRBJ1-2; D gene unclear. The CDR3 sequence is 11 residues long. Germline V gene sequence: CDR1 LNHDA, CDR2 SQIVND (reference sequence). Between the trimmed V and J ends, which lost 4 bases and 3 bases, there was a span of 3 bases. CDR3 residues: CASSKDYGYTF. DNA of the CDR3: TGTGCCAGTAGTAAGGACTATGGCTACACCTTC.

On this clonotype: A much bigger clone sits one base away, suggesting this may be a read error. The chain recombines TRBV30 with TRBJ2-2; TRBD2 agrees at 7 bases. The CDR3 has 14 amino acids. CDR1 is GTSNPN, CDR2 SVGIG, per germline (reference sequence). CDR3 bases: TGTGCCTGGAGGCGACTAGCTGGCACCGGGGAGCTGGTTTTT. It translates to CAWRRLAGTGELVF.

This clonotype came up many times. The V call is TRBV20-1, the J call TRBJ2-4; D uncertain. The CDR3 is made up of 14 amino acids. The V end was cut by 0 bases, the J end by 2 bases, with 8 bases between. The germline CDR1 and CDR2 sequences are DFQATT and SNEGSKA (reference sequence). The CDR3 nucleotides read TGCAGTGCTAGAGACGGTACTTCCAAAAACATTCAGTACTTC. Residues: CSARDGTSKNIQYF.

This clonotype was detected only a few times. J is TRBJ2-3 and V is TRBV7-3; 13 nucleotides match TRBD2. Trimming took 8 bases from V and 2 from J; bases not matched to a gene: 7. The CDR3 sequence is 16 residues long. In germline, CDR1 is SGHTA, CDR2 FQGTGA. The CDR3 spells CASGQGTSGATDTQYF. DNA of the CDR3: TGTGCCAGCGGCCAAGGGACTAGCGGGGCCACAGATACGCAGTATTTT. Drawing the rest from reference TRBV7-3 and TRBJ2-3, the complete variable domain is GAGVSQTPSNKVTEKGKYVELRCDPISGHTALYWYRQSLGQGPEFLIYFQGTGAADDSGLPNDRFFAVRPEGSVSTLKIQRTERGDSAVYLCASGQGTSGATDTQYFGPGTRLTVL.

This clonotype was counted only a few times. This chain connects TRBV5-6 to TRBJ1-4; no firm D call. CDR1 SGHDT and CDR2 YYEEEE come from the germline V gene. This CDR3 is built from 14 residues. V lost 0 bases, J lost 1 base, and 4 bases lay in between. CDR3 residues: CASSLAETNEKLFF. CDR3 coding DNA: TGTGCCAGCAGCTTGGCGGAAACTAATGAAAAACTGTTTTTT.